This T cell receptor (beta chain) was profiled in a study of vaccination and CD4 T cells after COVID-19. About the research overall: Nasal swab PCR showed SARS-CoV-2 in convalescent patients, about 9 with mild and one with severe disease. The BNT162b2 or mRNA-1273 vaccine was given to participants in two doses. The study drew post-COVID samples a median 101 days after diagnosis (range 35 to 161).

The Oncomine TCR Beta short-read assay was applied to DNA of cultured CD4+ T cells. TCRdb re-called the PCR reads through MiXCR, storing one row per CDR3 protein. This sample carries 5,500 to 8,000 distinct CDR3 sequences, approximately 73% of them seen once, and the ten largest clones take 15% to 20%. Details on this clonotype: The target antigen is unknown.

Indicated treatment: approximately 9-day PBMC culture with coronavirus spike peptide pools or control peptides (ViraFEST assay). V was pared by 5 bases and J by 2 bases, with 2 bases between. The CDR3 extends over 11 amino acids. Germline loops: CDR1 MNHNS, CDR2 SASEGT. This receptor was obtained from a human donor who had recovered from COVID-19. The material sequenced was CD4+ T cells from blood, cultured in vitro. This chain uses TRBV6-1 with TRBJ2-3; no firm D call. CDR3 bases: TGTGCCAGCAGTCTCACAGATACGCAGTATTTT. Translating it yields CASSLTDTQYF.